These 9 T cell receptor beta chains came from one sample sequenced in a study of blood T cell repertoires in COVID-19. Method: immunoSEQ multiplex PCR; TCRdb's copy keeps in-frame clones and lacks some. The profile shows roughly 110,000 clones, over 60% of them singletons. The material sequenced was peripheral blood. Every receptor here comes from a man between 65 and 85 years old with acute or convalescent COVID-19.

J is TRBJ2-6 and V is TRBV29-1; no reliable D call. V shed 5 bases and J shed 2 bases, with 4 bases lying between them. Looked up from germline, CDR1 is SQVTM and CDR2 is ANQGSEA. CDR3 length: 12 residues. The DNA for the CDR3 is TGCAGCGTTCGCGCTGGGGCCAACGTCCTGACTTTC. Its protein product is CSVRAGANVLTF.

V is TRBV12-3 or TRBV12-4 and J is TRBJ2-3, with 7 positions matching TRBD1. The J segment lost 5 bases and the V segment lost 7 bases, leaving 6 bases of the junction unmatched. This CDR3 is 13 amino acids long. The CDR3 coding sequence is TGTGCCAGCACCCCAGGGGGTGGAGATACGCAGTATTTT. It codes for CASTPGGGDTQYF.

The CDR3, as DNA: TGTGCCAGCAGTTACTCGATGGCAGGGAGGCCAGAGACCCAGTACTTC. Protein sequence: CASSYSMAGRPETQYF. This chain uses TRBV6-2 or TRBV6-3 with TRBJ2-5, with a possible D match to TRBD2 (6 bases). CDR1 MNHEY and CDR2 SVGEGT come from the germline V gene. The CDR3 is made up of 16 amino acids. V was shortened by 0 bases and J by 4 bases, with 15 bases between the two germline ends.

This chain links TRBV18 with TRBJ1-1, with 7 nucleotides matching TRBD1. This CDR3 region has 12 residues. Trimming took 3 bases from V and 8 from J; bases not matched to a gene: 3. CDR1 and CDR2 (germline): KGHSH, LQKENI. Here the CDR3 reads CASSPRQGEAFF. CDR3 nucleotides: TGTGCCAGCTCACCTCGACAGGGCGAAGCTTTCTTT.

In DNA form, the CDR3 reads TGTGCAAGTCGTCCACAGGGGTACGAGCAGTACTTC. Translating it yields CASRPQGYEQYF. This rearrangement joins TRBV12-2 to TRBJ2-7; TRBD1, as called in the table, went unchecked against the DNA. TRBV12-2 counts as a pseudogene. CDR3 length: 12 amino acids.

This clone showed up just a few times. The chain has TRBV27 and TRBJ1-2, with TRBD1 identical over 12 bases. This CDR3 is 18 amino acids long. CDR1 MNHEY and CDR2 SMNVEV come from the germline V gene (reference sequence). V was pared by 5 bases and J by 7 bases, with 17 bases of the junction left unmatched. The CDR3 coding sequence is TGTGCCAGCAGTGGAAGTCGGGGACAGGGGGCCTCGCGAGCTGGCTACACCTTC. Protein sequence: CASSGSRGQGASRAGYTF.

V usage is TRBV6-4 and J usage is TRBJ2-7; possible D gene TRBD1, 5 bases. The CDR3 has 16 amino acids. The V end was cut by 6 bases, the J end by 2 bases, with 20 bases between. The germline V gene has CDR1 MRHNA and CDR2 SNTAGT. The CDR3 DNA reads TGTGCCAGCAGGACCCGGGTTGACAGTCCTACCTACGAGCAGTACTTC. Its translation is CASRTRVDSPTYEQYF.

This clone appeared a few times. This chain links TRBV7-9 with TRBJ1-1; 10 bases agree with TRBD1. The CDR3 has 15 residues. Germline assignment: CDR1 SEHNR and CDR2 FQNEAQ (reference sequence). V shed 5 bases, J shed 4 bases, and the junction held 7 bases outside the gene matches. Here the CDR3 reads CASSPGTGAPTEAFF. The CDR3 nucleotides read TGTGCCAGCAGCCCCGGGACAGGGGCGCCCACTGAAGCTTTCTTT.

This clone was detected a few times. The chain combines TRBV18 with TRBJ1-5; 10 bases agree with TRBD1. V shed 2 bases and J 3 bases; nucleotides not matched to a gene: 4. The CDR3 is 16 amino acids. Germline V lookup: CDR1 KGHSH, CDR2 LQKENI. As DNA, the CDR3 is TGTGCCAGCTCACCAGTAGGGACAGGGGCCAATCAGCCCCAGCATTTT. This gives the protein CASSPVGTGANQPQHF. The full variable domain, with the rest looked up from reference TRBV18 and TRBJ1-5, is NAGVMQNPRHLVRRRGQEARLRCSPMKGHSHVYWYRQLPEEGLKFMVYLQKENIIDESGMPKERFSAEFPKEGPSILRIQQVVRGDSAAYFCASSPVGTGANQPQHFGDGTRLSIL.